This T cell receptor beta chain was identified during a study of T cell responses to AZD1222 COVID-19 vaccine. The CDR3 consists of 14 residues. Per the germline V gene, CDR1 is SGHAT and CDR2 is FQNNGV. Germline trimming cut 8 bases from V and 7 bases from J; bases unmatched to any gene: 9. Data came from immunoSEQ multiplex PCR; TCRdb stores just in-frame clones and leaves some out. The data contain around 110,000 clones, less than 90% of them singletons. The sample in question was peripheral blood, obtained on day 0 of AZD1222 vaccination. The rearrangement uses TRBV11-2 and TRBJ2-3; 10 bases map to TRBD2. The receptor comes from an adult in good health. Here the CDR3 reads CASRTLAGRNTQYF. DNA for the CDR3: TGTGCCAGCCGAACACTAGCGGGGAGGAATACGCAGTATTTT.